This T cell receptor (beta chain) was captured by sequencing in a study of T-cell reconstitution after alpha-beta-depleted transplantation in children. Of note for this clonotype: Its antigen is unidentified.

This sample's TCRbeta library carried unique molecular identifier barcodes. TCRdb recomputed calls from the PCR reads with MiXCR, one row per CDR3 protein. The data contain fewer than 350,000 distinct CDR3 sequences, about 9.5% of them singletons. Study-level results: At day 60, the high TCRbeta diversity found in some patients originated from recipient T cells and thymic progenitors that had survived. Expanded graft clones, several hundred of them, were reportedly the source of alpha-beta T cells about two months after transplant. Once a year had passed after transplant, T-cell counts and diversity came mostly from newly produced T cells.

V was clipped by 0 bases and J by 6 bases, with 12 bases between them. The germline V gene encodes CDR1 SGHTA and CDR2 FQGTGA. This CDR3 region has 15 residues. J is TRBJ2-1 and V is TRBV7-3; D gene uncertain. The source of this sequence is a boy in the first two years of life with acute myeloid leukemia, due to receive a stem cell transplant. The material was PBMCs, obtained before TCRalphabeta/CD19-depleted stem cell transplant. This CDR3 reads CASSLTGLLGNEQFF. The CDR3 nucleotides read TGTGCCAGCAGCTTAACGGGGTTACTCGGCAATGAGCAGTTCTTC.